This TCR beta chain was profiled in a study of blood T cell repertoires in COVID-19. Trimming cost V 5 bases and J 0 bases; bases outside gene matches: 3. CDR3 length equals 15 residues. Germline assignment: CDR1 SGHAT and CDR2 FQNNGV. Seattle cases were enrolled at active infection and followed longitudinally. In the original analysis: Quantification of nucleated cells was approximated via reference gene primer amplification. Some clones are missing from TCRdb's copy, which holds only in-frame ones; the method was immunoSEQ multiplex PCR. V, J and clone size are those of that table, while D and trimming were read from the DNA. The sample carries under 450,000 clones, about 86% recorded once.

Sequenced sample: peripheral blood. The TCR originated in an older woman with COVID-19, enrolled during active disease. J is TRBJ2-1 and V is TRBV11-2; 8 bases are a match to TRBD1. The CDR3 sequence is CASSRTGGSYNEQFF. CDR3 sequence (DNA): TGTGCCAGCAGCCGCACAGGGGGCTCCTACAATGAGCAGTTCTTC.